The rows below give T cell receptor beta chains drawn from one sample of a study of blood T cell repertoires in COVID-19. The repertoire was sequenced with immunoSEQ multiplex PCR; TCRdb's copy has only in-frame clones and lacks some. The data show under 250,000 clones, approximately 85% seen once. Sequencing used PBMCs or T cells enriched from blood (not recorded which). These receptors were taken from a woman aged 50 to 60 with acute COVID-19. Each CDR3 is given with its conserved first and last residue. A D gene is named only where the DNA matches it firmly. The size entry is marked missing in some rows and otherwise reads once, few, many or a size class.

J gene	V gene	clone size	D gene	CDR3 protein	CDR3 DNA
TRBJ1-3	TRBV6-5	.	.	CASSSILSGNTIYF	TGTGCCAGCAGTTCCATACTCTCTGGAAACACCATATATTTT
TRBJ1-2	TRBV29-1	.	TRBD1	CSAHNGQGAGYGYTF	TGCAGCGCCCACAACGGGCAGGGGGCAGGTTATGGCTACACCTTC
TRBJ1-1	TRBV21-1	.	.	CASTGDGQQVPRTEAFF	TGTGCCAGCACGGGGGACGGACAACAGGTTCCAAGGACTGAAGCTTTCTTT
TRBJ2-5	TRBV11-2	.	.	CASSFTRGMKETQYF	TGTGCCAGCAGCTTTACTCGGGGGATGAAAGAGACCCAGTACTTC
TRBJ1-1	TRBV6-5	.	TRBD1	CASRGTGAGTEAFF	TGTGCCAGCAGGGGGACAGGAGCAGGTACTGAAGCTTTCTTT
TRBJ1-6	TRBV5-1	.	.	CASSLGLSSYNSPLHF	TGCGCCAGCAGCTTGGGCCTGAGCTCCTATAATTCACCCCTCCACTTT
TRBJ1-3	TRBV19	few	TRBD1	CASSTGGSSGNTIYF	TGTGCCAGTTCGACAGGGGGTTCCTCTGGAAACACCATATATTTT
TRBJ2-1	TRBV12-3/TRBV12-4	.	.	CASSLGLYNEQFF	TGTGCCAGCAGCCTGGGACTTTACAATGAGCAGTTCTTC
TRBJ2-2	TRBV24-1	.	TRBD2	CATSDPGLAAGELFF	TGTGCCACCAGTGACCCGGGACTAGCGGCCGGGGAGCTGTTTTTT
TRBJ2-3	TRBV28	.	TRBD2	CASSTTSGGLDTQYF	TGTGCCAGCAGTACGACTAGCGGGGGGCTAGATACGCAGTATTTT
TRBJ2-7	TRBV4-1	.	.	CASSQEVEGSQQYF	TGCGCCAGCAGCCAAGAGGTGGAGGGTTCACAGCAGTACTTC
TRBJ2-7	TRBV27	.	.	CASSPRGPSYEQYF	TGTGCCAGCAGCCCAAGAGGGCCCTCCTACGAGCAGTACTTC
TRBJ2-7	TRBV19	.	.	CASSIDDQGSGEQYF	TGTGCCAGTAGTATCGACGACCAGGGATCCGGGGAGCAGTACTTC
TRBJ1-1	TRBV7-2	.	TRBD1	CASSWGTGGAGTEAFF	TGTGCCAGCAGCTGGGGGACAGGGGGCGCGGGGACTGAAGCTTTCTTT
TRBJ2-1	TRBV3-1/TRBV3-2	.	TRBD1	CASSQDWDRPIF	TGTGCCAGCAGCCAAGATTGGGACAGGCCTATCTTC
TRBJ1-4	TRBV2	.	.	CASSVRREVKLFF	TGTGCCAGCAGTGTGCGACGGGAGGTAAAGCTGTTTTTT
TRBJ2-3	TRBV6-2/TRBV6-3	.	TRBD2	CASSPTTLAGAYSGATQYF	TGTGCCAGCAGCCCTACTACCTTAGCGGGGGCCTACTCGGGAGCTACGCAGTATTTT
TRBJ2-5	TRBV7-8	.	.	CASSLASGQGTQYF	TGTGCCAGCAGCTTAGCAAGCGGGCAGGGGACCCAGTACTTC
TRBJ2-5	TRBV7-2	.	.	CASESRLPGQETQYF	TGTGCCAGCGAGAGTAGACTCCCGGGGCAAGAGACCCAGTACTTC
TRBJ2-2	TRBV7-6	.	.	CASSLGAIGWTGELFF	TGTGCCAGCAGCTTAGGGGCAATAGGATGGACCGGGGAGCTGTTTTTT
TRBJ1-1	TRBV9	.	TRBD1	CASSAAGQGRSDTEAFF	TGTGCCAGCAGCGCGGCGGGACAGGGGCGGTCGGACACTGAAGCTTTCTTT
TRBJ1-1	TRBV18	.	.	CASSSKGGAYTEAFF	TGTGCCAGCTCATCCAAAGGGGGGGCTTACACTGAAGCTTTCTTT
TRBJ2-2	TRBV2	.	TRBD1	CASKGTGTNTGELFF	TGTGCCAGCAAAGGGACAGGGACGAACACCGGGGAGCTGTTTTTT
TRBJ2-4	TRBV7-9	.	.	CASSHYPLAKNIQYF	TGTGCCAGCAGTCATTACCCACTAGCCAAAAACATTCAGTACTTC
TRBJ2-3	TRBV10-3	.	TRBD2	CAHRGLAGPTDTQYF	TGTGCCCATCGTGGACTAGCGGGGCCCACAGATACGCAGTATTTT
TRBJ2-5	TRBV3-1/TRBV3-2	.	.	CASSLFSGLRETQYF	TGTGCCAGCAGCCTTTTTTCAGGGTTACGGGAGACCCAGTACTTC
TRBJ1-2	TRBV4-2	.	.	CASSQDRGAFYGYTF	TGTGCCAGCAGCCAAGATCGGGGGGCCTTCTATGGCTACACCTTC
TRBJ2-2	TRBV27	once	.	CASSSSDTGELFF	TGTGCCAGCAGTTCCTCGGACACCGGGGAGCTGTTTTTT
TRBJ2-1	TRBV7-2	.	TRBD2	CASSHPPPGLAGRYNEQFF	TGTGCCAGCAGCCACCCGCCCCCGGGACTAGCGGGCCGCTACAATGAGCAGTTCTTC
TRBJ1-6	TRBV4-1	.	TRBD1	CASSQVSQGDSPLHF	TGCGCCAGCAGCCAAGTCTCCCAGGGGGATTCACCCCTCCACTTT
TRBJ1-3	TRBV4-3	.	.	CASSHSWAALPGNTIYF	TGCGCCAGCAGCCATTCGTGGGCAGCTTTGCCTGGAAACACCATATATTTT
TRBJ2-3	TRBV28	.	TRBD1	CATTGQTDTQYF	TGTGCCACTACGGGACAGACAGATACGCAGTATTTT
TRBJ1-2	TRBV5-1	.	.	CASNPGQGLNYGYTF	TGCGCCAGCAACCCTGGGCAGGGGCTTAACTATGGCTACACCTTC
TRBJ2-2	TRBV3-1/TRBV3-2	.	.	CASSQDSYTGELFF	TGTGCCAGCAGCCAAGACTCCTACACCGGGGAGCTGTTTTTT
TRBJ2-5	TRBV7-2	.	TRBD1	CASSLGIRDRELETQYF	TGTGCCAGCAGCTTAGGCATCCGGGACAGGGAACTAGAGACCCAGTACTTC
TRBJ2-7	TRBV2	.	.	CASSTRQNSYEQYF	TGTGCCAGCAGTACCAGACAGAACTCCTACGAGCAGTACTTC
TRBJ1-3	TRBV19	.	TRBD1	CASKIARPDRGSGNTIYF	TGTGCCAGTAAGATTGCACGGCCGGACAGGGGATCTGGAAACACCATATATTTT
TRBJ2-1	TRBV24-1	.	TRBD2	CATSDPGTTSPDEQFF	TGTGCCACCAGTGACCCTGGGACTACCTCTCCCGATGAGCAGTTCTTC
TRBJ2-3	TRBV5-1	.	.	CASSLRTGLADTQYF	TGCGCCAGCAGTCTGAGGACGGGGTTGGCAGATACGCAGTATTTT
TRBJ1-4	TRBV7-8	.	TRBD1	CASNHRGTNEKLFF	TGTGCCAGCAACCACAGGGGAACTAATGAAAAACTGTTTTTT
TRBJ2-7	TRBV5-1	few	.	CASSSLDSQSYEQYF	TGCGCCAGCAGCTCATTGGACAGCCAATCCTACGAGCAGTACTTC
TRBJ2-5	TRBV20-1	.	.	CSARDKETQYF	TGCAGTGCTAGGGACAAAGAGACCCAGTACTTC
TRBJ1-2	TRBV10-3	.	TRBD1	CATTGQGDYGYTF	TGTGCCACCACCGGACAGGGTGACTATGGCTACACCTTC
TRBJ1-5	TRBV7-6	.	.	CASSLVALRDNQPQHF	TGTGCCAGCAGCTTAGTGGCCCTGAGGGACAATCAGCCCCAGCATTTT
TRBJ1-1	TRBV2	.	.	CASRIQGVNEAFF	TGTGCCAGCAGGATACAGGGTGTCAATGAAGCTTTCTTT
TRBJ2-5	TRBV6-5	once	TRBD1	CASSKTGNRETQYF	TGTGCCAGCAGCAAGACAGGGAACCGGGAGACCCAGTACTTC
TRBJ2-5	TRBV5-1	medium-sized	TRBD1	CASSLETGGKETQYF	TGCGCCAGCAGCTTAGAGACAGGGGGAAAAGAGACCCAGTACTTC